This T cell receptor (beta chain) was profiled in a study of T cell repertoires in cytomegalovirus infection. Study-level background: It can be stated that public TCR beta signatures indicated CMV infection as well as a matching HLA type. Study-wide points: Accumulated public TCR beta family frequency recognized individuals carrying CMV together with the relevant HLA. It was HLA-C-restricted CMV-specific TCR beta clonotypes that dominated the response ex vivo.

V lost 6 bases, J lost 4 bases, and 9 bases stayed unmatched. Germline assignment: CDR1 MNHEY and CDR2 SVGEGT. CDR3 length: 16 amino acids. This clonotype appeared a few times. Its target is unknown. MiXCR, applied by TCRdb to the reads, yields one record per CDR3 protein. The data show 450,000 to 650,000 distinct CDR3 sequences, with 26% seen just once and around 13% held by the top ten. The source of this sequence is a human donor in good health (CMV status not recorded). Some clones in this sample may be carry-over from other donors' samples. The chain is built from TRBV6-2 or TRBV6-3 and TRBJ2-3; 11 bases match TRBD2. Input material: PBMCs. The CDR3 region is CASSSGLAEGADTQYF. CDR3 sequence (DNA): TGTGCCAGCAGCTCGGGACTAGCGGAGGGCGCAGATACGCAGTATTTT.